Presented here are 14 T cell receptor beta chains from one specimen sequenced in a study of blood T cell repertoires in COVID-19. Only in-frame clones appear in the TCRdb table, and some are missing; sequencing was by immunoSEQ multiplex PCR. This table has 270,000 or so clones, about 89% appearing once. The sequenced material came from peripheral blood. The receptors stem from a man in his forties or fifties with active or convalescent COVID-19.

The chain recombines TRBV25-1 with TRBJ2-7; the match to TRBD2 covers 8 bases. CDR1 MGHDK and CDR2 SYGVNS come from the germline V gene. CDR3 size: 16 residues. J lost 7 bases, V lost 2 bases, and 13 bases had no gene match. The CDR3 spells CASSERIKAGAGEQYF. Written as DNA, the CDR3 is TGTGCCAGCAGTGAAAGAATAAAAGCGGGAGCGGGTGAGCAGTACTTC.

This clone was found a few times. V is TRBV24-1 and J is TRBJ1-3; no firm D call. V was clipped by 3 bases and J by 0 bases, with 8 bases between them. This CDR3 has 15 residues. Germline values: CDR1 KGHDR, CDR2 SFDVKD. The CDR3: CATSDGSDSGNTIYF. Here the CDR3 DNA reads TGTGCCACCAGTGATGGTTCAGACTCTGGAAACACCATATATTTT.

The V gene is TRBV3-1 (or the pseudogene TRBV3-2), the J gene TRBJ1-5; TRBD1 is a possible D gene (5 bases). Trimming pared 4 bases from V and 3 bases from J, leaving 22 bases between. Per the germline V gene, CDR1 is LGHDT and CDR2 is YNNKEL (reference sequence). CDR3 length: 18 residues. The DNA for the CDR3 is TGTGCCAGCAGCCCTAGTCCGGGTCCTGGGGGGATCAATCAGCCCCAGCATTTT. It codes for CASSPSPGPGGINQPQHF.

The rearrangement uses TRBV11-3 and TRBJ2-2, with 16 nucleotides matching TRBD2. The CDR3 consists of 18 residues. The ends lost 4 bases at V and 4 bases at J; junction bases unmatched: 6. Germline V gene data show CDR1 as SGHNT and CDR2 as YENEEA. The DNA of the CDR3 is TGTGCCAGCAGCTCGGGACTAGCGGGAGGGCTGCCCACCGGGGAGCTGTTTTTT. Residues: CASSSGLAGGLPTGELFF.

This clone appeared a single time. The chain combines TRBV11-3 with TRBJ2-1, with D possibly matching TRBD2 (7 bases). Germline loops: CDR1 SGHNT, CDR2 YENEEA. CDR3 size: 14 residues. V lost 3 bases and J lost 9, with 15 bases in between. CDR3 coding DNA: TGTGCCAGCAGCTTGGGGGGGCCAGCCAGTGAGCAGTTCTTC. This encodes CASSLGGPASEQFF.

The chain carries TRBV12-5 and TRBJ2-7, with D maybe TRBD2 (5 bases). In germline, CDR1 is LGHNT, CDR2 FRNRAP. The CDR3 spans 10 residues. With 5 bases removed from V and 6 bases from J, the gap between germline ends came to 5 bases. In DNA form, the CDR3 reads TGTGCTAGTGGTCGGGGCGAGCAGTACTTC. Translated: CASGRGEQYF.

This clone was counted a few times. This chain links TRBV19 with TRBJ2-7; 7 nucleotides match TRBD1. The germline gives CDR1 LNHDA, CDR2 SQIVND (reference sequence). The length of the CDR3 is 13 residues. The trim removed 1 base at V and 3 bases at J, leaving 0 bases unmatched. The CDR3 sequence is CASSIGTGYEQYF. CDR3 nucleotides: TGTGCCAGTAGTATAGGGACAGGCTACGAGCAGTACTTC.

The chain is built from TRBV2 and TRBJ2-3; a weak D match, TRBD1 (6 bases). The V and J ends lost 9 bases and 1 base respectively, with 11 bases between them. The CDR3 consists of 13 residues. Germline V gives CDR1 SNHLY, CDR2 FYNNEI. The CDR3 sequence is CASATGRTDTQYF. The CDR3 nucleotides are TGTGCCAGTGCGACAGGTCGCACAGATACGCAGTATTTT. Filled out from reference TRBV2 and TRBJ2-3, the complete variable domain reads EPEVTQTPSHQVTQMGQEVILRCVPISNHLYFYWYRQILGQKVEFLVSFYNNEISEKSEIFDDQFSVERPDGSNFTLKIRSTKLEDSAMYFCASATGRTDTQYFGPGTRLTVL.

This chain uses TRBV27 with TRBJ1-1, with 7 bases fitting TRBD1. Germline V gene data show CDR1 as MNHEY and CDR2 as SMNVEV (reference sequence). The CDR3 contains 16 residues. J gave up 1 base and V 6 bases, and 11 bases lay outside the gene matches. This chain's CDR3 is CASSLIGNRGNTEAFF. CDR3 DNA sequence: TGTGCCAGCAGCCTAATTGGGAACAGGGGGAACACTGAAGCTTTCTTT.

Remarks on this clone: One junction end disagrees with the germline gene, perhaps due to a read error. The V call is TRBV7-7, the J call TRBJ2-3; D is ambiguous. The germline V gene encodes CDR1 SSHAT and CDR2 FNYEAQ (reference sequence). The CDR3 covers 15 residues. The CDR3 reads CASSLLSSVTDTQYF. The CDR3 bases are TGTGCTAGCAGCTTACTCTCGTCTGTCACAGATACGCAGTATTTT. The variable domain in full, with the rest retrieved from reference TRBV7-7 and TRBJ2-3, is GAGVSQSPRYKVTKRGQDVTLRCDPISSHATLYWYQQALGQGPEFLTYFNYEAQPDKSGLPSDRFSAERPEGSISTLTIQRTEQRDSAMYRCASSLLSSVTDTQYFGPGTRLTVL.

The J gene is TRBJ1-4, the V gene TRBV5-6; weak D call: TRBD1 (5 bases). The CDR3 is 15 amino acids. Trimming shortened V by 2 bases and J by 3 bases, and 11 bases separated the two germline ends. Looked up from germline, CDR1 is SGHDT and CDR2 is YYEEEE. This CDR3 reads CASSLGAAPNEKLFF. CDR3 coding DNA: TGTGCCAGCAGCTTAGGGGCAGCACCTAATGAAAAACTGTTTTTT.

The gene calls are TRBV19 and TRBJ1-2; perhaps TRBD1 as D (6 bases). V was pared by 5 bases and J by 2 bases, with 18 bases between. CDR1 is LNHDA, CDR2 SQIVND, per germline (reference sequence). The CDR3 extends over 16 amino acids. CDR3 residues: CASSVRGGASNYGYTF. The CDR3 coding sequence is TGTGCCAGTAGTGTGAGGGGGGGCGCAAGCAACTATGGCTACACCTTC.

The chain has TRBV6-5 and TRBJ1-5; D perhaps matches TRBD1 (6 bases). The germline gives CDR1 MNHEY, CDR2 SVGAGI. Trimming pared 7 bases from V and 3 bases from J, leaving 16 bases between. The length of the CDR3 is 15 residues. The CDR3 is CASKGDGRVNQPQHF. For the CDR3, the DNA is TGTGCCAGCAAGGGGGACGGTCGAGTCAATCAGCCCCAGCATTTT.

This clone was counted once. The CDR3 loop is CAISESGTDTEAFF. The CDR3 DNA is TGTGCCATCAGTGAGTCGGGGACAGACACTGAAGCTTTCTTT. V gene TRBV10-3 combines with J gene TRBJ1-1; 7 positions agree with TRBD1. The CDR3 sequence is 14 residues long. Germline CDR1 reads ENHRY; CDR2 reads SYGVKD. Trimming took 0 bases from V and 3 from J; bases not matched to a gene: 1.